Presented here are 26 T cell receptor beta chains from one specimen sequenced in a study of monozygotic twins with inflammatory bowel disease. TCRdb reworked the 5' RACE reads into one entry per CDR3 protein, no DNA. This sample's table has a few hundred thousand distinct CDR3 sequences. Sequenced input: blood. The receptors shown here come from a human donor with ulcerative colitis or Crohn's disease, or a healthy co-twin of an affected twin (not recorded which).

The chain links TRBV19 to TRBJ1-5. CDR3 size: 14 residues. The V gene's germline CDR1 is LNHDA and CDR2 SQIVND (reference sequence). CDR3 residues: CASSIPLDSQPQHF.

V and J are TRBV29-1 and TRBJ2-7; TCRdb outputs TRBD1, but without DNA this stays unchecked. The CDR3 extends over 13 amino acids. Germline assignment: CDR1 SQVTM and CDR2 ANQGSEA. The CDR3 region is CSVADRGLGEQYF.

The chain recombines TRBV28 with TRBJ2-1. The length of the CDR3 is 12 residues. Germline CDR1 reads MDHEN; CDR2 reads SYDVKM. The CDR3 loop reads CASRSTFGEQFF.

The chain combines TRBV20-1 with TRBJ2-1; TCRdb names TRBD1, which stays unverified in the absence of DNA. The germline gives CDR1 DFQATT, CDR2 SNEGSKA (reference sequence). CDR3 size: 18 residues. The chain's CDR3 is CSARDQGVRGRGSDEQFF.

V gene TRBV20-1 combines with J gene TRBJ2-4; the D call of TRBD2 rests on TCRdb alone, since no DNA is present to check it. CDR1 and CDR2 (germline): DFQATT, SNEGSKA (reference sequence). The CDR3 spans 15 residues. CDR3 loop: CSARVAEQAKNIQYF.

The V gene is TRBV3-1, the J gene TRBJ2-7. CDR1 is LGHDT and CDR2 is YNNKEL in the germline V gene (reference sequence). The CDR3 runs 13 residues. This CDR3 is CASSQDWTGEQYF.

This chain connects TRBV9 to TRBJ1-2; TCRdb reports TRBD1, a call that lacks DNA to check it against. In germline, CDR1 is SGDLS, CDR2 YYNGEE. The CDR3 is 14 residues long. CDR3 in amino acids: CASSVGQELHGYTF.

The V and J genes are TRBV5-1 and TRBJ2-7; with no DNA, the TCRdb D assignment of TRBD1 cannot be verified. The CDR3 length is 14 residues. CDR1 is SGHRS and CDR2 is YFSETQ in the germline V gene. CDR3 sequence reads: CASSLTGLQYEQYF.

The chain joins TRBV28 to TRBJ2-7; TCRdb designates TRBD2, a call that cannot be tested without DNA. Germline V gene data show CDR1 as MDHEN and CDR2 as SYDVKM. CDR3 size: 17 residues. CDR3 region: CASSSFQLLAGQDEQYF.

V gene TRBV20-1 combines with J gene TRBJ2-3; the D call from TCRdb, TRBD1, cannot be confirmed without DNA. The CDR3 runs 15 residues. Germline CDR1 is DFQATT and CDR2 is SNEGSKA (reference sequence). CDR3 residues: CSAVDRTDSTDTQYF.

The chain's CDR3 is CASSELLFVHASASSTDTQYF. V and J are TRBV6-1 and TRBJ2-3; TCRdb's D gene call, TRBD2, goes unchecked for lack of DNA. The CDR3 is 21 residues long. In germline, CDR1 is MNHNS, CDR2 SASEGT.

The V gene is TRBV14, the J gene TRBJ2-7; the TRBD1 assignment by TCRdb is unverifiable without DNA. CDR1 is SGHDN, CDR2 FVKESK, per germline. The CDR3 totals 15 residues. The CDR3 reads CASSFSRGGAYEQYF.

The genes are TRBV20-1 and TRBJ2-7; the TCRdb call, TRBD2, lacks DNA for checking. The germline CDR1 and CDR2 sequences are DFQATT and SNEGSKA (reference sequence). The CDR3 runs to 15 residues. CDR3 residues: CSVQRQGPSSYEQYF.

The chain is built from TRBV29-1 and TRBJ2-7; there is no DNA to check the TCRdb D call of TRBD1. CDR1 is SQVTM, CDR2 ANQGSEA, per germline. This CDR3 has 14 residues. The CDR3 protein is CSVEGGAGFYEQYF.

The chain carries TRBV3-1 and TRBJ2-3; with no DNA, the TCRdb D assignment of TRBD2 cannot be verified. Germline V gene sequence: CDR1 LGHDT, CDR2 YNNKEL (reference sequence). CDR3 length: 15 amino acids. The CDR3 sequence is CASRGLAVGTDTQYF.

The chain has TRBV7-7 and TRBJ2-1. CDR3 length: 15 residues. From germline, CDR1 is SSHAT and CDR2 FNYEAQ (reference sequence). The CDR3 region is CASSLSSSGTNEQFF.

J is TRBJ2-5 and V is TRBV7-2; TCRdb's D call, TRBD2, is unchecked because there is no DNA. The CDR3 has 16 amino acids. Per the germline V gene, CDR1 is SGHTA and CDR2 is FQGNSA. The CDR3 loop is CASSFPGLAGQETQYF. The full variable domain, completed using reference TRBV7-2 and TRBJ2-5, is GAGVSQSPSNKVTEKGKDVELRCDPISGHTALYWYRQSLGQGLEFLIYFQGNSAPDKSGLPSDRFSAERTGGSVSTLTIQRTQQEDSAVYLCASSFPGLAGQETQYFGPGTRLLVL.

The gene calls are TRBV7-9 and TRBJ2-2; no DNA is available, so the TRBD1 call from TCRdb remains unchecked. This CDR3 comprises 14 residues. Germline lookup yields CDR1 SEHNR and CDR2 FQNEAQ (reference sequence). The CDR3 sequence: CASRTEEVTGELFF.

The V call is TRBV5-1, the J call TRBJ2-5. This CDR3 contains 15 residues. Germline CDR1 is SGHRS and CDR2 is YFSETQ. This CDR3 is CASSVFPGPEETQYF.

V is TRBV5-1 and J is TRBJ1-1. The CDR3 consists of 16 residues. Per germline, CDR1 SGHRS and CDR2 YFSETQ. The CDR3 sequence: CASSLEGQTMNTEAFF.

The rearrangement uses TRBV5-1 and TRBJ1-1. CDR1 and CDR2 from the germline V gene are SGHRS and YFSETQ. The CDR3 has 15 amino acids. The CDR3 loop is CASSLERIPNTEAFF. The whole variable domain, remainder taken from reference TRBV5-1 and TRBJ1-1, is KAGVTQTPRYLIKTRGQQVTLSCSPISGHRSVSWYQQTPGQGLQFLFEYFSETQRNKGNFPGRFSGRQFSNSRSEMNVSTLELGDSALYLCASSLERIPNTEAFFGQGTRLTVV.

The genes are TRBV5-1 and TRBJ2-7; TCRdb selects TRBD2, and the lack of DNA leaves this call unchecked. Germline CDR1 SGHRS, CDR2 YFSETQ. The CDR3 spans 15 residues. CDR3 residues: CASSLTSGSTYEQYF.

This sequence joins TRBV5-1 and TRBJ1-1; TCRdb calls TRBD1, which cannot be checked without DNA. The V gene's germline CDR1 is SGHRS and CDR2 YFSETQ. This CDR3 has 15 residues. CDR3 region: CASSSGGTGNTEAFF. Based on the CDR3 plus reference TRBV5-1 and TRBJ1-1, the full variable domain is KAGVTQTPRYLIKTRGQQVTLSCSPISGHRSVSWYQQTPGQGLQFLFEYFSETQRNKGNFPGRFSGRQFSNSRSEMNVSTLELGDSALYLCASSSGGTGNTEAFFGQGTRLTVV.

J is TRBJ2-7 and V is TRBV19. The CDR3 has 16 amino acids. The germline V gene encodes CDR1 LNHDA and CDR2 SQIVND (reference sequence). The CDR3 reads CASSIFRGQGSYEQYF.

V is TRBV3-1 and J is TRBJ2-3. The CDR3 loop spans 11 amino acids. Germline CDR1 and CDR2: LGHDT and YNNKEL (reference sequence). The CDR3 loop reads CASSQGDTQYF.

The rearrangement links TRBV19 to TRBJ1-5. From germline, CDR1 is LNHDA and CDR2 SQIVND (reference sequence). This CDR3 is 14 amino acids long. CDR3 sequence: CASSSQVRNQPQHF. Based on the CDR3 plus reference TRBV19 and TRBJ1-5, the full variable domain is DGGITQSPKYLFRKEGQNVTLSCEQNLNHDAMYWYRQDPGQGLRLIYYSQIVNDFQKGDIAEGYSVSREKKESFPLTVTSAQKNPTAFYLCASSSQVRNQPQHFGDGTRLSIL.